The T cell receptor beta chain under discussion was sequenced for a study of blood T cell repertoires in COVID-19. TCRdb's table, derived via immunoSEQ multiplex PCR, lists solely in-frame clones and lacks some. The sample lists more than 120,000 clones; 85% to 90% were seen once. In germline, CDR1 is SQVTM, CDR2 ANQGSEA. The J segment lost 11 bases and the V segment lost 1 base, leaving 9 bases of the junction unmatched. The CDR3 spans 13 residues. This rearrangement joins TRBV29-1 to TRBJ1-1, with TRBD1 identical over 8 bases. The sequence was obtained from a man aged 45-60 years who had recovered from COVID-19. The sequencing sample was made of peripheral blood. The CDR3: CSVEAQGARGAFF. DNA for the CDR3: TGCAGCGTTGAAGCCCAGGGGGCGCGAGGGGCTTTCTTT.